A single sample is the source of the 18 T cell receptor beta chains below, sequenced in a study of shared T cell receptors in the human thymus. The assay was immunoSEQ multiplex PCR, and TCRdb's table has in-frame clones only and misses some. Of more than 550,000 clones in the sample, about 89% were seen once. The data also belong to a second study, concerning human thymus T cells.

Sequencing used thymocytes. The source is a boy younger than two with a congenital heart defect.

The V gene is TRBV11-2, the J gene TRBJ1-4, with TRBD1 matching over 7 bases. The J segment lost 0 bases and the V segment lost 5 bases, leaving 9 bases of the junction unmatched. The CDR3 loop spans 17 amino acids. The germline V gene has CDR1 SGHAT and CDR2 FQNNGV. CDR3 amino acids: CASSGDREYSTNEKLFF. Written as DNA, the CDR3 is TGTGCCAGCAGCGGCGACAGGGAGTATTCAACTAATGAAAAACTGTTTTTT.

This chain connects TRBV28 to TRBJ2-3; TRBD2 matches at 15 bases. Germline lookup yields CDR1 MDHEN and CDR2 SYDVKM. V gave up 6 bases and J gave up 3 bases; unmatched junction bases: 13. The CDR3 loop spans 19 amino acids. This CDR3 is CASSLGPGLAGGGTDTQYF. The CDR3 DNA sequence: TGTGCCAGCAGCCTGGGGCCGGGACTAGCGGGAGGAGGGACAGATACGCAGTATTTT.

The chain recombines TRBV7-9 with TRBJ2-7, with D possibly TRBD1 on 6 matching bases. The V gene's germline CDR1 is SEHNR and CDR2 FQNEAQ (reference sequence). Trimming cost V 1 base and J 5 bases, with 12 bases left between them. The CDR3 loop spans 14 amino acids. CDR3 region: CASSLVPGVHEQYF. The DNA for the CDR3 is TGTGCCAGCAGCTTAGTTCCAGGGGTCCACGAGCAGTACTTC.

J is TRBJ2-1 and V is TRBV7-2; 13 bases align to TRBD2. The CDR3 has 17 residues. The junction had 6 bases not matched to a gene; V was cut back by 3 bases and J by 4 bases. Looked up from germline, CDR1 is SGHTA and CDR2 is FQGNSA. The DNA for the CDR3 is TGTGCCAGCAGCTTGGAGGGACTAGCGGGGATTTACAATGAGCAGTTCTTC. Translation: CASSLEGLAGIYNEQFF.

In its sample, this clone was seen once. CDR3 nucleotides: TGTGCCACCAGCAACCCAGGGGACACGAGCACTGAAGCTTTCTTT. Its protein is CATSNPGDTSTEAFF. The chain combines TRBV15 with TRBJ1-1, with a possible D match to TRBD1 (6 bases). V was cut by 4 bases and J by 4 bases, with 16 bases left in between. CDR1 and CDR2 from the germline V gene are LNHNV and YYDKDF (reference sequence). CDR3 length: 15 amino acids.

This chain uses TRBV27 with TRBJ2-7, with D possibly TRBD2 on 7 matching bases. In germline, CDR1 is MNHEY, CDR2 SMNVEV (reference sequence). V lost 5 bases and J lost 2, with 19 bases in between. The CDR3 runs 16 residues. CDR3 nucleotide sequence: TGTGCCAGCAGTCCTCAGGCCAGCGGGGACACCTACGAGCAGTACTTC. It specifies CASSPQASGDTYEQYF.

For this clone: Distinct nucleotide sequences in the sample also encode this CDR3. The chain is built from TRBV20-1 and TRBJ1-1; unclear D gene. Trimming took 1 base from V and 5 from J, leaving 2 bases between them. The CDR3 has 10 amino acids. Germline-derived CDR1 and CDR2 are DFQATT and SNEGSKA (reference sequence). DNA of the CDR3: TGCAGTGCTAGAGTAACTGAAGCTTTCTTT. This codes for CSARVTEAFF.

In DNA, the CDR3 is TGTGCCACCAGCAGAGAGGACAGGGGGGGATATGGCTACACCTTC. Its translation is CATSREDRGGYGYTF. The rearrangement uses TRBV15 and TRBJ1-2; 10 bases align to TRBD1. CDR3 length equals 15 residues. Germline trimming cut 0 bases from V and 5 bases from J; bases unmatched to any gene: 3. Germline CDR1 is LNHNV and CDR2 is YYDKDF (reference sequence).

This chain connects TRBV19 to TRBJ1-1; TRBD1 matches at 8 bases. The CDR3 extends over 14 amino acids. CDR1 and CDR2 from the germline V gene are LNHDA and SQIVND (reference sequence). With 7 bases clipped from V and 3 bases from J, the junction kept 7 bases outside the gene matches. The CDR3 DNA follows: TGTGCCAGTACCGCACGACAGGGGTACACTGAAGCTTTCTTT. Translated, it gives CASTARQGYTEAFF.

The J gene is TRBJ2-3, the V gene TRBV7-2; D might be TRBD1 (5 bases). Germline V gene data show CDR1 as SGHTA and CDR2 as FQGNSA. The CDR3 sequence is 14 residues long. V lost 5 bases to trimming and J lost 4 bases, with 13 bases between them. The CDR3 region is CASSLPQGADTQYF. DNA of the CDR3: TGTGCCAGCAGCCTCCCTCAGGGCGCAGATACGCAGTATTTT.

The rearrangement uses TRBV28 and TRBJ1-1; no clear D gene. CDR1 and CDR2 (germline): MDHEN, SYDVKM. The CDR3 is 11 residues long. The V and J ends lost 1 base and 6 bases respectively, with 3 bases between them. CDR3 DNA sequence: TGTGCCAGCAGTTTATTATCTGAAGCTTTCTTT. It specifies CASSLLSEAFF. Full variable domain (rest looked up from reference TRBV28 and TRBJ1-1): DVKVTQSSRYLVKRTGEKVFLECVQDMDHENMFWYRQDPGLGLRLIYFSYDVKMKEKGDIPEGYSVSREKKERFSLILESASTNQTSMYLCASSLLSEAFFGQGTRLTVV.

The V call is TRBV28, the J call TRBJ1-2, with D unclear. The germline V gene has CDR1 MDHEN and CDR2 SYDVKM. The V and J ends lost 8 bases and 3 bases respectively, with 13 bases between them. The CDR3 has 13 residues. The CDR3 DNA reads TGTGCCAGCTGTCCCGGACTCTACTATGGCTACACCTTC. This codes for CASCPGLYYGYTF.

The chain links TRBV6-1 to TRBJ1-5; D perhaps matches TRBD1 (5 bases). The germline CDR1 and CDR2 sequences are MNHNS and SASEGT. Between the trimmed V and J ends, which lost 11 bases and 2 bases, there was a span of 16 bases. CDR3 length: 14 amino acids. The CDR3 loop reads CAGHGGDGNQPQHF. CDR3 DNA: TGTGCCGGCCATGGGGGGGATGGCAATCAGCCCCAGCATTTT.

In regard to this clone: The same CDR3 can be traced to other DNA sequences in this sample. CDR3 coding DNA: TGTGCCAGCAGTCCACAGGGGTCTGGAAACACCATATATTTT. Protein sequence: CASSPQGSGNTIYF. V is TRBV28 and J is TRBJ1-3; 7 bases are a match to TRBD1. Trimming took 5 bases from V and 1 from J; bases not matched to a gene: 2. CDR1 is MDHEN and CDR2 is SYDVKM in the germline V gene. This CDR3 is built from 14 residues.

The chain uses TRBV6-4 and TRBJ2-7; D perhaps matches TRBD1 (6 bases). The V gene's germline CDR1 is MRHNA and CDR2 SNTAGT. This CDR3 contains 15 residues. V gave up 6 bases and J gave up 3 bases, with 18 bases separating them. The CDR3, as DNA: TGTGCCAGCAGCCTAGGGGGTAGGGGCCTCTACGAGCAGTACTTC. It encodes CASSLGGRGLYEQYF.

The rearrangement links TRBV28 to TRBJ1-2; 11 nucleotides line up with TRBD1. The CDR3 contains 16 residues. Germline V gene data show CDR1 as MDHEN and CDR2 as SYDVKM. V was pared by 3 bases and J by 3 bases, with 6 bases of the junction left unmatched. As DNA, the CDR3 is TGTGCCAGCAGTTTCCCCGGACAGGGGGCGGACTATGGCTACACCTTC. It yields the protein CASSFPGQGADYGYTF.

This chain joins TRBV29-1 and TRBJ2-1, with 12 bases matching TRBD2. Germline loops: CDR1 SQVTM, CDR2 ANQGSEA. CDR3 length: 17 amino acids. With V trimmed by 3 bases and J by 2 bases, 8 bases remained unmatched. This CDR3 reads CSVDTLAGGLPYNEQFF. The CDR3 DNA is TGCAGCGTTGATACACTAGCGGGAGGATTGCCCTACAATGAGCAGTTCTTC.

This clone was observed once. This rearrangement joins TRBV18 to TRBJ2-5, with 9 bases that match TRBD2. The CDR3 is 17 residues long. Per germline, CDR1 KGHSH and CDR2 LQKENI. V was clipped by 2 bases and J by 6 bases; unmatched bases: 13. CDR3 residues: CASSPRTSEPHVKTQYF. The CDR3 DNA is TGTGCCAGCTCACCAAGGACTAGCGAGCCCCACGTGAAGACCCAGTACTTC.